This TCR beta chain comes out of a study of T cells expressing NK-cell markers. Study results and limitations: Also leading the CD3+CD56-NKG2C+ fraction in a handful of donors were these clonotypes.

TCRdb derives one entry per CDR3 protein from the 5' RACE reads, leaving out DNA. Recorded here are some 280,000 distinct CDR3 sequences; the top ten clones represent approximately 0.42%. Per germline, CDR1 LGHNA and CDR2 YSLEER. The CDR3 consists of 15 residues. For this clonotype: Antigen: not known.

The gene calls are TRBV4-3 and TRBJ2-4; TCRdb proposes TRBD1, but this gene call is untestable without DNA. The specimen was blood T cells: a sorted CD56 or NKG2C T cell subset, CD4+ or CD8+ T cells, or bulk PBMC T cells (not recorded which). This receptor was obtained from a young man in good health. The CDR3 region is CASGANPGVGNIQYF.